This TCR beta chain appears in the sequencing data of a study of Ad26.COV2.S vaccination and SARS-CoV-2 variants. Study summary: Each vaccinee took Ad26.COV2.S intramuscularly, once or twice 56 days apart. General study results and limits: The TCR breadth and depth analyses may have understated or missed part of the total T cell responses.

Stated treatment: 15 to 20 received Ad26.COV2.S at low or high dose, single or two shots; about 5 received placebo; per-sample allocation not given. Following the first vaccine or placebo injection, samples were taken on day 63. Wuhan-strain SARS-CoV-2 spike was expressed by the Ad26 vector that made up the vaccine. This clone showed up just once. The target antigen is unknown. V gave up 0 bases and J gave up 5 bases; unmatched junction bases: 11. Per germline, CDR1 LGHNT and CDR2 FRNRAP. This CDR3 region has 17 residues. Sequencing used immunoSEQ multiplex PCR; TCRdb keeps in-frame clones, though not all of them. The sample has around 250,000 clones; around 87% are singletons.

The sequences come from peripheral blood, collected in a trial of Ad26.COV2.S vaccine versus placebo. This receptor was taken from a person aged 18 to 65 who received the Ad26.COV2.S COVID-19 vaccine or a placebo. The gene calls are TRBV12-5 and TRBJ2-5; TRBD1 matches at 8 bases. DNA of the CDR3: TGTGCTAGTGGTTTGGTGGCAGGGGGCCTTCGTCGGGAGACCCAGTACTTC. This encodes CASGLVAGGLRRETQYF.